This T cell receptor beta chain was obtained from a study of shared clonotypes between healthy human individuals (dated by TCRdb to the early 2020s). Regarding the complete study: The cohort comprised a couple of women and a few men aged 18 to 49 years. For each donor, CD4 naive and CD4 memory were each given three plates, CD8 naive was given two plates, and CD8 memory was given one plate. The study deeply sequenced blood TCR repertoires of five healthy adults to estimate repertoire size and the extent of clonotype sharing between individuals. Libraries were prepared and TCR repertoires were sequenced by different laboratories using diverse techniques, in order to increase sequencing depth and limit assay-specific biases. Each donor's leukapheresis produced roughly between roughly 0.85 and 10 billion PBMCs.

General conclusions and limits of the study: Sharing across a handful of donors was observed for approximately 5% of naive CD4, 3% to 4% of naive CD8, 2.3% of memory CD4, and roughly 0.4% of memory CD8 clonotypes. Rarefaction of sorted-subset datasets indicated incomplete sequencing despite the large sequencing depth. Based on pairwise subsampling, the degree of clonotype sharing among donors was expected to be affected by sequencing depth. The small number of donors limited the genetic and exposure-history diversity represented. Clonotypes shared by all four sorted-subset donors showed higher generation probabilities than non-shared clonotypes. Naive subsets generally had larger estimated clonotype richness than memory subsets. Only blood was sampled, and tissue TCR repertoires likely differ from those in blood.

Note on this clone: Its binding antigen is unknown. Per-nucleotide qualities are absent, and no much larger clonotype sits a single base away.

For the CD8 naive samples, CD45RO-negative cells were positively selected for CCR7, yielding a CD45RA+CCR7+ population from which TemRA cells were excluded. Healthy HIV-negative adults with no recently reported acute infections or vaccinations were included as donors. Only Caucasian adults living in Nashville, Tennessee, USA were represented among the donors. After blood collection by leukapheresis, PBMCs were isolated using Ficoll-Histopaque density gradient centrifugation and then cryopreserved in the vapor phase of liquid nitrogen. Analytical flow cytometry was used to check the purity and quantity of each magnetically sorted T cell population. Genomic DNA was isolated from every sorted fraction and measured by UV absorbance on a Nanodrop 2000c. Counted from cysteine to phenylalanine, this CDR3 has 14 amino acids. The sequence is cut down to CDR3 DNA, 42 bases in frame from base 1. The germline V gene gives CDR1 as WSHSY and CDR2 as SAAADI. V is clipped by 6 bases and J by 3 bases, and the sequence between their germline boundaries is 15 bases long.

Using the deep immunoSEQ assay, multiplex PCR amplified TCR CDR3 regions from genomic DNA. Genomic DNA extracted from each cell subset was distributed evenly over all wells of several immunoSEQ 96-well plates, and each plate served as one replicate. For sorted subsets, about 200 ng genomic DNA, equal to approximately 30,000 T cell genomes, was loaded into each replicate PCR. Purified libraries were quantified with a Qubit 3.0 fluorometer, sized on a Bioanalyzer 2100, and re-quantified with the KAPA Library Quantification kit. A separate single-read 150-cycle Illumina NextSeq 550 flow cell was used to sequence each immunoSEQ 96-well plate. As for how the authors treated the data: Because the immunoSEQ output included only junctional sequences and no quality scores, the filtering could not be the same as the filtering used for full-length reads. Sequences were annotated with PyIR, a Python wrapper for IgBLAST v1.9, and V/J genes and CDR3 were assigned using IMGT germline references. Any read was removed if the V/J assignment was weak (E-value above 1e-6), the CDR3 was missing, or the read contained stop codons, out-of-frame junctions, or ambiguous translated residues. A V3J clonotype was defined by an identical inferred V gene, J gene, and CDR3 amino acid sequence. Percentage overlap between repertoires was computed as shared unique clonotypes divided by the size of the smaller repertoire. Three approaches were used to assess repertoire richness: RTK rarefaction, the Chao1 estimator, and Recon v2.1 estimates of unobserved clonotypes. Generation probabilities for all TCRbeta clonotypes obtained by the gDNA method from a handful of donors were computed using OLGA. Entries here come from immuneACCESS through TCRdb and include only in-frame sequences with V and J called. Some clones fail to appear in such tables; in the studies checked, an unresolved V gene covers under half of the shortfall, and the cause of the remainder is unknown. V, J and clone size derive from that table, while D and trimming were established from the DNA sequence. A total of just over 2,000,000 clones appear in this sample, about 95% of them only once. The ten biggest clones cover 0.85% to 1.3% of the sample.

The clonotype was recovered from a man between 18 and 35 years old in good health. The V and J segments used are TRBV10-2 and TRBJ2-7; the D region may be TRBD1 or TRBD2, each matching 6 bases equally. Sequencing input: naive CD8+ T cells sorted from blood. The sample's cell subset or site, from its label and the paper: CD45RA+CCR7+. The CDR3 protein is CASRDSTGDYEQYF. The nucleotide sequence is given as TGCGCCAGCAGGGACAGCACGGGGGACTACGAGCAGTACTTC.